This T cell receptor beta chain was captured in a study of T cells expressing NK-cell markers. One entry per CDR3 protein, without DNA, is what TCRdb gives after re-calling the 5' RACE reads. The sample data list some 440,000 distinct CDR3 sequences. This CDR3 has 15 amino acids. Germline-derived CDR1 and CDR2 are LGHDT and YNNKEL (reference sequence). Sample: blood T cells: a sorted CD56 or NKG2C T cell subset, CD4+ or CD8+ T cells, or bulk PBMC T cells (not recorded which). The chain uses TRBV3-1 and TRBJ1-3. The clonotype comes from a woman between 50 and 59 years old in good health. This CDR3 is CASSQVSHSGNTIYF.